The text below deals with one TCR beta chain. This entry is derived from a study of identical twins. One entry per CDR3 protein results from TCRdb running MiXCR on the 5' RACE reads. The sample includes 500,000 to 700,000 distinct CDR3 sequences, 7.1% seen only once; the top ten take about 1.5%. The V gene's germline CDR1 is SGHAT and CDR2 FQDESV (reference sequence). The trim removed 2 bases at V and 0 bases at J, leaving 9 bases unmatched. The CDR3 is 19 amino acids. These data also featured in a second study, about yellow fever vaccine responses in identical twins.

The sequencing sample was made of PBMCs. The source is a woman between 18 and 30 years old in good health. This chain joins TRBV11-1 and TRBJ2-6; 8 positions match TRBD1. The CDR3 sequence: CASSLILRTGSSGANVLTF. The CDR3 DNA follows: TGTGCCAGCAGCTTAATCTTGCGGACAGGGTCCTCTGGGGCCAACGTCCTGACTTTC.